This T cell receptor beta chain was retrieved from a study of blood T cell repertoires in COVID-19. Study overall: The United States, Italy and Spain supplied acute and convalescent COVID-19 samples. T cells, B-cell-depleted T cells, or PBMCs supplied cDNA or gDNA.

Per the original data handling: For nucleated cells, counts were estimated from reference gene primer amplification. Assay: immunoSEQ multiplex PCR; the TCRdb copy retains only in-frame clones and omits some. V, J and clone size derive from that table, while D and trimming were established from the DNA sequence. The repertoire includes about 84,000 clones, about three quarters of them detected once, and around 5.8% sits in the top ten. Sequenced material: peripheral blood. This clonotype was obtained from a man in his fifties with active or convalescent COVID-19.

The CDR3 DNA follows: TGCGCCAGCAGCTCCGGGGAGGGGGGCTATGGCTACACCTTC. Translating gives CASSSGEGGYGYTF. The chain recombines TRBV4-3 with TRBJ1-2; a possible D gene is TRBD1 (6 bases). The germline gives CDR1 LGHNA, CDR2 YSLEER. The CDR3 is 14 amino acids. Trimming pared 5 bases from V and 4 bases from J, leaving 14 bases between.